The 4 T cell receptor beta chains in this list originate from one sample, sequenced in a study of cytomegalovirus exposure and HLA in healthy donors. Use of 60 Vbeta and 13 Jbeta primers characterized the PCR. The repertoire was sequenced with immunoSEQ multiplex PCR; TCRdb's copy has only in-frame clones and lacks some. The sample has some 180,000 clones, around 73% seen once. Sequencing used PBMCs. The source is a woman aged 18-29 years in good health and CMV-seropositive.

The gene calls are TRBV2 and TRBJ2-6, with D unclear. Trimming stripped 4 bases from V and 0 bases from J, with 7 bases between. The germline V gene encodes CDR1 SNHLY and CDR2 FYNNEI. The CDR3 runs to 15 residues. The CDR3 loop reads CASSVEVSGANVLTF. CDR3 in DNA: TGTGCCAGCAGTGTTGAGGTCTCTGGGGCCAACGTCCTGACTTTC.

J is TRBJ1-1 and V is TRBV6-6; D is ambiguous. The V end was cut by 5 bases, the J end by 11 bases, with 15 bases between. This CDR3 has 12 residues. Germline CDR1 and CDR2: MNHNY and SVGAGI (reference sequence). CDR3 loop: CASSGVGHWAFF. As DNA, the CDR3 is TGTGCCAGCAGTGGCGTTGGGCACTGGGCTTTCTTT.

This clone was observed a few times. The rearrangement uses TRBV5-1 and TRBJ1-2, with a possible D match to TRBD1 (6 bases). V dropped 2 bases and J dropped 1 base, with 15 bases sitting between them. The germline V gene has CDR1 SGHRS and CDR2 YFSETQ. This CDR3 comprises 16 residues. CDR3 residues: CASSLQTGLGNYGYTF. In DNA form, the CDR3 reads TGCGCCAGCAGCTTACAAACAGGGCTAGGTAACTATGGCTACACCTTC.

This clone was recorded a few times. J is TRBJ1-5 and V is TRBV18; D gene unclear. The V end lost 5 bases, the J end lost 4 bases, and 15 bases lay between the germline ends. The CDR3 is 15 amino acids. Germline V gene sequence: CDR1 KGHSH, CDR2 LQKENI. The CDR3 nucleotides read TGTGCCAGCTCAGCGAGCAATACAGAAAATCAGCCCCAGCATTTT. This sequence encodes CASSASNTENQPQHF.